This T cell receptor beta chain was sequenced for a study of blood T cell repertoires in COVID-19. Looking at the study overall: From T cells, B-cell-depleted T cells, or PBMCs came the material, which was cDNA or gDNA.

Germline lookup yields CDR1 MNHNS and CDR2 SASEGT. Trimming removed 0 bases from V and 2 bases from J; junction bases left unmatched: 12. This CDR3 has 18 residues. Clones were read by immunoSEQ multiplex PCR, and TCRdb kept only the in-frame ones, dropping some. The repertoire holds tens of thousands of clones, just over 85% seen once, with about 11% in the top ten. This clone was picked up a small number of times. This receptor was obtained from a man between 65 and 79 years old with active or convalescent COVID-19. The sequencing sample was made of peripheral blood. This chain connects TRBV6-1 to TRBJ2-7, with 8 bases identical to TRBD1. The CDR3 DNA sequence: TGTGCCAGCAGTGAAGCGCCCCTTTCGACAGGGGCCCCCTACGAGCAGTACTTC. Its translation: CASSEAPLSTGAPYEQYF.